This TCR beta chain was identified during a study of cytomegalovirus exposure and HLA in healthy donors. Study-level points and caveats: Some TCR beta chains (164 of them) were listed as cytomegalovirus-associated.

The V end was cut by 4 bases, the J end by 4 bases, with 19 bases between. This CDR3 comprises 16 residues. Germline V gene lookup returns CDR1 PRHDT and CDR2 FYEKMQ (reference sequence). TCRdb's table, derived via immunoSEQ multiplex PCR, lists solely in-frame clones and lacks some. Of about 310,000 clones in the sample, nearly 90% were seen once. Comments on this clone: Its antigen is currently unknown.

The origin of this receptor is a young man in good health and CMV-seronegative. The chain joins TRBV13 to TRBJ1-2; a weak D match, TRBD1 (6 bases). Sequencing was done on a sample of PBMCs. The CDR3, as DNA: TGTGCCAGCAGCTCCCGGGACACCGGAGCTCCCTATGGCTACACCTTC. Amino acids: CASSSRDTGAPYGYTF. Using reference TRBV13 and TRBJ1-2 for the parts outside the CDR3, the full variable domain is AAGVIQSPRHLIKEKRETATLKCYPIPRHDTVYWYQQGPGQDPQFLISFYEKMQSDKGSIPDRFSAQQFSDYHSELNMSSLELGDSALYFCASSSRDTGAPYGYTFGSGTRLTVV.